The rows below give T cell receptor beta chains drawn from one sample of a study of blood T cell repertoires in COVID-19. Repertoires were generated with immunoSEQ multiplex PCR, while TCRdb's copy carries only in-frame clones and drops some. Among more than 95,000 clones listed, more than 70% were seen once. Material: peripheral blood. Receptors were obtained from a woman aged 60-75 years with acute or convalescent COVID-19. CDR3s include the opening cysteine and the closing phenylalanine or tryptophan. D genes are given only for firm matches. Some rows have no size entry. The others give once, few or many, or a class for an expanded clone.

length	size	V	J	D	CDR3	DNA
15	.	TRBV6-6	TRBJ1-1	.	CASSPRTVSNTEAFF	TGTGCCAGCAGCCCTAGGACAGTCTCGAACACTGAAGCTTTCTTT
18	.	TRBV5-1	TRBJ2-2	TRBD2	CASSTRLAGGLATGELFF	TGCGCCAGCAGCACCAGACTAGCGGGAGGGCTTGCCACCGGGGAGCTGTTTTTT
13	.	TRBV28	TRBJ2-2	.	CASRGFNTGELFF	TGTGCCAGCCGGGGTTTTAACACCGGGGAGCTGTTTTTT
16	.	TRBV28	TRBJ1-2	TRBD1	CASNPGTGAALYGYTF	TGTGCCAGCAACCCCGGGACAGGGGCCGCCCTTTATGGCTACACCTTC
13	.	TRBV15	TRBJ1-3	.	CATSVTGLNTIYF	TGTGCCACCAGCGTCACAGGGCTAAACACCATATATTTT
13	.	TRBV10-1	TRBJ2-7	TRBD1	CASSRTGINEQYF	TGCGCCAGCAGCAGGACAGGGATAAACGAGCAGTACTTC
16	.	TRBV18	TRBJ1-2	.	CASSPRAGAINYGYTF	TGTGCCAGCTCACCAAGGGCAGGGGCCATTAACTATGGCTACACCTTC
15	.	TRBV7-9	TRBJ2-5	.	CASSLGRDIQETQYF	TGTGCCAGCAGCTTAGGCCGGGACATACAAGAGACCCAGTACTTC
15	.	TRBV7-2	TRBJ2-2	.	CASSLGLTNTGELFF	TGTGCCAGCAGCTTAGGACTCACGAACACCGGGGAGCTGTTTTTT
16	.	TRBV14	TRBJ2-1	.	CASSQVVSSLYNEQFF	TGTGCCAGCAGCCAAGTTGTTAGCAGCCTCTACAATGAGCAGTTCTTC
15	.	TRBV28	TRBJ1-5	.	CASSLGGRVAQPQHF	TGTGCCAGCAGTCTAGGTGGCAGGGTGGCTCAGCCCCAGCATTTT
19	.	TRBV15	TRBJ2-2	TRBD2	CATSRERSSGRGDTGELFF	TGTGCCACCAGCAGAGAACGGTCTAGCGGGAGGGGGGACACCGGGGAGCTGTTTTTT
14	.	TRBV29-1	TRBJ2-5	TRBD2	CSVESGGLGETQYF	TGCAGCGTTGAAAGCGGGGGCCTGGGGGAGACCCAGTACTTC
16	.	TRBV2	TRBJ1-2	TRBD1	CASSDVTGLFNYGYTF	TGTGCCAGCAGTGATGTGACAGGGTTGTTCAACTATGGCTACACCTTC
16	.	TRBV15	TRBJ1-5	TRBD1	CATSRDRPGGGQPQHF	TGTGCCACCAGCAGAGATAGGCCAGGGGGCGGTCAGCCCCAGCATTTT
11	.	TRBV20-1	TRBJ2-1	.	CSATHGTEQFF	TGCAGTGCCACACACGGGACAGAGCAGTTCTTC
16	.	TRBV6-5	TRBJ1-1	.	CASSYSPGRDDTEAFF	TGTGCCAGCAGTTACTCCCCCGGGAGGGACGACACTGAAGCTTTCTTT
15	.	TRBV11-2	TRBJ1-3	TRBD1	CASSSLTGAGNTIYF	TGTGCCAGCAGCTCATTGACAGGGGCCGGAAACACCATATATTTT
12	.	TRBV7-8	TRBJ1-6	.	CASSLRGSSLHF	TGTGCCAGCAGCTTAAGGGGATCCTCCCTCCACTTT
14	.	TRBV4-2	TRBJ2-2	.	CASSPLRNTGELFF	TGTGCCAGCAGTCCCCTCAGGAACACCGGGGAGCTGTTTTTT
15	.	TRBV19	TRBJ2-2	TRBD1	CASSTWGQGAGELFF	TGTGCCAGTAGTACATGGGGACAGGGGGCCGGGGAGCTGTTTTTT
15	.	TRBV11-2	TRBJ1-2	.	CASSSARVRTDGYTF	TGTGCCAGCAGCTCCGCCCGAGTAAGGACAGATGGCTACACCTTC
17	.	TRBV5-4	TRBJ2-3	TRBD2	CASSLAAGGGGTDTQYF	TGTGCCAGCAGCTTGGCGGCGGGAGGGGGAGGCACAGATACGCAGTATTTT
16	.	TRBV3-1/TRBV3-2	TRBJ1-2	TRBD1	CASSQRGTGTNYGYTF	TGTGCCAGCAGCCAGAGGGGGACAGGGACTAACTATGGCTACACCTTC
14	.	TRBV5-1	TRBJ2-2	.	CASSLAGATGELFF	TGCGCCAGCAGCCTAGCAGGGGCCACCGGGGAGCTGTTTTTT
16	.	TRBV28	TRBJ1-2	.	CASSFSVQKGDYGYTF	TGTGCCAGCAGTTTTAGCGTTCAAAAGGGGGACTATGGCTACACCTTC
13	.	TRBV12-3/TRBV12-4	TRBJ2-5	.	CASSLGSGETQYF	TGTGCCAGCAGCCTCGGGTCCGGGGAGACCCAGTACTTC
15	.	TRBV18	TRBJ2-1	.	CASSPPSIADNEQFF	TGTGCCAGCTCACCGCCGAGTATAGCGGACAATGAGCAGTTCTTC
15	.	TRBV5-1	TRBJ2-2	TRBD2	CASSLREGRTGELFF	TGCGCCAGCAGCTTGCGGGAGGGCCGAACCGGGGAGCTGTTTTTT
13	.	TRBV9	TRBJ1-1	.	CASSKRANTEAFF	TGTGCCAGCAGCAAGAGGGCGAACACTGAAGCTTTCTTT
13	.	TRBV20-1	TRBJ1-6	.	CSASTGGNSPLHF	TGCAGTGCTAGTACGGGGGGTAATTCACCCCTCCACTTT
15	.	TRBV5-6	TRBJ1-3	.	CASSLGHLSGNTIYF	TGTGCCAGCAGCTTGGGGCACCTCTCTGGAAACACCATATATTTT
16	.	TRBV5-3	TRBJ1-2	TRBD1	CARSKGLGQGNYGYTF	TGTGCCAGAAGCAAGGGACTTGGACAGGGGAACTATGGCTACACCTTC
15	.	TRBV10-1	TRBJ2-2	.	CASRDRLDGTGELFF	TGCGCCAGCAGAGACAGGCTCGATGGCACCGGGGAGCTGTTTTTT
16	.	TRBV4-2	TRBJ2-3	TRBD2	CASSQEGREFVYTQYF	TGTGCCAGCAGCCAAGAGGGGCGGGAGTTTGTATATACGCAGTATTTT
16	.	TRBV5-1	TRBJ2-2	TRBD2	CASSWHSSGSAGELFF	TGCGCCAGCAGCTGGCATTCTAGCGGGAGTGCCGGGGAGCTGTTTTTT
12	.	TRBV19	TRBJ2-7	TRBD1	CASSGDRDEQYF	TGTGCCAGTAGTGGGGACAGGGACGAGCAGTACTTC
12	.	TRBV30	TRBJ2-1	.	CAWSVRGDEQFF	TGTGCCTGGAGTGTGCGAGGAGATGAGCAGTTCTTC
16	.	TRBV19	TRBJ2-1	TRBD2	CAISRRGGSSYNEQFF	TGTGCCATCTCCCGGAGGGGCGGGAGCTCCTACAATGAGCAGTTCTTC
13	.	TRBV11-2	TRBJ2-1	TRBD2	CASSLGLAGAGFF	TGTGCCAGCAGCTTAGGCCTAGCGGGAGCGGGGTTCTTC
12	.	TRBV12-3/TRBV12-4	TRBJ1-2	.	CASSPRHYGYTF	TGTGCCAGCAGTCCCCGTCACTATGGCTACACCTTC
14	.	TRBV6-6	TRBJ1-2	.	CASSSLSGFYGYTF	TGTGCCAGCAGTTCCCTATCAGGGTTCTATGGCTACACCTTC
13	.	TRBV10-3	TRBJ2-2	.	CAIRDLDTGELFF	TGTGCCATCAGGGACTTGGACACCGGGGAGCTGTTTTTT
18	.	TRBV14	TRBJ1-4	.	CASSQDMPRGATNEKLFF	TGTGCCAGCAGCCAAGATATGCCTCGGGGAGCAACTAATGAAAAACTGTTTTTT
15	.	TRBV28	TRBJ1-3	TRBD1	CASSLGGTGGNTIYF	TGTGCCAGCAGTTTAGGGGGGACAGGGGGAAACACCATATATTTT
16	.	TRBV7-8	TRBJ2-1	.	CASTPQGYGGYNEQFF	TGTGCCAGCACGCCCCAGGGCTATGGGGGGTACAATGAGCAGTTCTTC
13	once	TRBV10-3	TRBJ2-1	TRBD2	CATAGGTNNEQFF	TGTGCCACGGCGGGGGGGACAAACAATGAGCAGTTCTTC